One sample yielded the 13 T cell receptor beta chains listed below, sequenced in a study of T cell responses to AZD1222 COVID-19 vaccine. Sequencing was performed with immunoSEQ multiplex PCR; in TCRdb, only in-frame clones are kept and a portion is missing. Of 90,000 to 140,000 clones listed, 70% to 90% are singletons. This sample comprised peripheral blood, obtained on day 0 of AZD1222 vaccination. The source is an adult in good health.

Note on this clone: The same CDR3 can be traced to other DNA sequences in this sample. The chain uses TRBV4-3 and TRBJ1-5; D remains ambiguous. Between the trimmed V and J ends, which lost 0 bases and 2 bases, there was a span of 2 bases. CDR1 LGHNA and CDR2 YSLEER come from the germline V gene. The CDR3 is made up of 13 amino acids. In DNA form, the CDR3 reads TGCGCCAGCAGCCAAGACGGCAATCAGCCCCAGCATTTT. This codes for CASSQDGNQPQHF.

CDR3 residues: CASSGQVNTEAFF. The DNA for the CDR3 is TGCGCCAGCAGCGGACAGGTGAACACTGAAGCTTTCTTT. V is TRBV10-1 and J is TRBJ1-1; 7 nucleotides match TRBD1. The CDR3 is made up of 13 amino acids. The junction had 1 base not matched to a gene; V was cut back by 6 bases and J by 0 bases. Germline CDR1 and CDR2: WNHNN and SYGVQD (reference sequence).

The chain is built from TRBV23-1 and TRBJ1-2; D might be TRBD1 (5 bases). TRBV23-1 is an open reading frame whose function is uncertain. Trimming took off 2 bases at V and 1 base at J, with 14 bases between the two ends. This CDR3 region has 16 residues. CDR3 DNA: TGCGCCAGCAGTCAAACCCGAAACAGGTATAACTATGGCTACACCTTC. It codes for CASSQTRNRYNYGYTF.

The CDR3 region is CASGNRNSPLHF. CDR3 DNA sequence: TGTGCCTCAGGGAACAGAAATTCACCCCTCCACTTT. The chain joins TRBV7-3 to TRBJ1-6, with a possible D match to TRBD1 (5 bases). The V end was cut by 11 bases, the J end by 7 bases, with 12 bases between. Germline V lookup: CDR1 SGHTA, CDR2 FQGTGA. The CDR3 sequence is 12 residues long.

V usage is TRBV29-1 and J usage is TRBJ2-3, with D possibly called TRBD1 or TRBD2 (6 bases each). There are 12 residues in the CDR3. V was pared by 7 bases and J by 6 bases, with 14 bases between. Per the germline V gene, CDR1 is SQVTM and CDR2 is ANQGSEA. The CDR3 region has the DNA TGCAGCGCCGCGAGAGGGGGGGATACGCAGTATTTT. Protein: CSAARGGDTQYF.

CDR3 in amino acids: CASSPLAGGTDTQYF. CDR3 DNA sequence: TGTGCCAGCAGCCCACTAGCGGGAGGCACAGATACGCAGTATTTT. The chain links TRBV6-4 to TRBJ2-3, with 11 positions matching TRBD2. The CDR3 is made up of 15 amino acids. Germline loops: CDR1 MRHNA, CDR2 SNTAGT. Unmatched junction bases numbered 3, after V lost 6 bases and J lost 1 base.

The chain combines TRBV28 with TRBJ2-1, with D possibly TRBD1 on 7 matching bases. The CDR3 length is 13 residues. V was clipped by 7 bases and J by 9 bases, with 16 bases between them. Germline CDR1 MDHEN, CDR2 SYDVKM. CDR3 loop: CASTIQGRTEQFF. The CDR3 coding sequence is TGTGCCAGCACCATACAGGGGAGGACTGAGCAGTTCTTC.

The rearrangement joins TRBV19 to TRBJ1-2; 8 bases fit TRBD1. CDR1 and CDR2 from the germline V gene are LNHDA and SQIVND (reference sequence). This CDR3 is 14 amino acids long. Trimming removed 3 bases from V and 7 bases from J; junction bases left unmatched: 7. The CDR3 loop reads CASSMGPGGSGYTF. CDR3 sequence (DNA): TGTGCCAGTAGTATGGGACCAGGGGGCAGTGGCTACACCTTC.

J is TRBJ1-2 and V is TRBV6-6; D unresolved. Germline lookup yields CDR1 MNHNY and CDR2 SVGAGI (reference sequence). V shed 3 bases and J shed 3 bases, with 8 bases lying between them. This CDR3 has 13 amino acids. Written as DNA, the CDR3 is TGTGCCAGCAGTTATGGGCTGGACTATGGCTACACCTTC. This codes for CASSYGLDYGYTF.

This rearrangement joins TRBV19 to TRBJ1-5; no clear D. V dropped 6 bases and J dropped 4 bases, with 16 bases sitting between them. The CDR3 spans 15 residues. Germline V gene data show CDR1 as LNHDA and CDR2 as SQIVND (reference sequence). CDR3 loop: CASRDPQLNNQPQHF. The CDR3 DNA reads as TGTGCCAGTAGGGACCCACAACTAAATAATCAGCCCCAGCATTTT.

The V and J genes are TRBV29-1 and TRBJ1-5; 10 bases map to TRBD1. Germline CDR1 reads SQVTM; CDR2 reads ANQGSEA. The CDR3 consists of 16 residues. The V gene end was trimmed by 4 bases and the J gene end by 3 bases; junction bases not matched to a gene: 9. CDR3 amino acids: CSVAEPGTGVNQPQHF. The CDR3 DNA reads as TGCAGCGTTGCAGAACCCGGGACAGGGGTCAATCAGCCCCAGCATTTT.

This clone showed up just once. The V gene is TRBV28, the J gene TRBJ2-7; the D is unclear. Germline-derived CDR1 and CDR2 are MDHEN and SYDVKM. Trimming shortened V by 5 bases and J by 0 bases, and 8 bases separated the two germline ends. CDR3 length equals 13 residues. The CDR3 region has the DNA TGTGCCAGCAGTCCAACTAACTCCTACGAGCAGTACTTC. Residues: CASSPTNSYEQYF.

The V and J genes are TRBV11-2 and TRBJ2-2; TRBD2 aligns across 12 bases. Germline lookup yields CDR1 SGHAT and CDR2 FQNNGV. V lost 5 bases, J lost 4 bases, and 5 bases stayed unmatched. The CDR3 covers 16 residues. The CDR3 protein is CASSPGLAGITGELFF. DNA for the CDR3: TGTGCCAGCAGCCCCGGACTAGCGGGAATCACCGGGGAGCTGTTTTTT.